Below are 27 T cell receptor beta chains sequenced from a single sample in a study of cytomegalovirus exposure and HLA in healthy donors. Use of 60 Vbeta and 13 Jbeta primers characterized the PCR. TCRdb keeps only in-frame clones here, not all; method: immunoSEQ multiplex PCR. Of tens of thousands of clones listed, around 82% were seen once; the top ten hold under 7%. Sequenced material: PBMCs. These receptors were taken from a male donor in good health and CMV-seronegative.

CDR3 region: CASSKPGEDSHEQYF. DNA for the CDR3: TGTGCCAGCAGCAAACCCGGGGAGGATTCCCACGAGCAGTACTTC. V and J are TRBV6-4 and TRBJ2-7; possibly TRBD2 for D (6 bases). Germline V CDR1 and CDR2: MRHNA, SNTAGT. This CDR3 contains 15 residues. V was trimmed by 6 bases and J by 5 bases, leaving 20 bases between them.

DNA for the CDR3: TGTGCCAGCAGCGTAGGAGCAGGGGGGAGAGGAGAGACCCAGTACTTC. Residues: CASSVGAGGRGETQYF. The chain recombines TRBV9 with TRBJ2-5; a possible D gene is TRBD1 (7 bases). Trimming pared 0 bases from V and 4 bases from J, leaving 16 bases between. Germline CDR1 is SGDLS and CDR2 is YYNGEE. The CDR3 length is 16 residues.

The V gene is TRBV6-1, the J gene TRBJ2-1, with D possibly being TRBD1 (6 bases). From germline, CDR1 is MNHNS and CDR2 SASEGT. V shed 2 bases and J shed 4 bases, with 12 bases lying between them. The CDR3 consists of 15 residues. CDR3 region: CASSERGQGYNEQFF. The DNA for the CDR3 is TGTGCCAGCAGTGAAAGGGGCCAGGGGTACAATGAGCAGTTCTTC.

V gene TRBV6-4 combines with J gene TRBJ1-1; D unclear. Germline-derived CDR1 and CDR2 are MRHNA and SNTAGT. The CDR3 length is 15 residues. V lost 5 bases and J 5 bases, leaving 18 bases between the germline ends. Written as DNA, the CDR3 is TGTGCCAGCAGTCCCCACTGGGTCCCCGGGACTGAAGCTTTCTTT. This encodes CASSPHWVPGTEAFF.

To note about this clone: A read error may produce the germline difference seen at one junction end. The chain couples TRBV30 to TRBJ2-7; TRBD1 matches at 9 bases. This CDR3 comprises 13 residues. Germline V lookup: CDR1 GTSNPN, CDR2 SVGIG (reference sequence). The CDR3 reads CAWSRDRADEQHF. CDR3 in DNA: TGTGCCTGGAGCCGGGACAGGGCCGACGAGCAGCACTTC.

The rearrangement uses TRBV2 and TRBJ2-1, with D unresolved. The germline V gene encodes CDR1 SNHLY and CDR2 FYNNEI. The CDR3 is 15 amino acids. Trimming shortened V by 6 bases and J by 0 bases, and 12 bases separated the two germline ends. The CDR3 loop reads CASSATRASYNEQFF. CDR3 nucleotides: TGTGCCAGCAGCGCTACCCGCGCCTCCTACAATGAGCAGTTCTTC.

V is TRBV11-3 and J is TRBJ2-7; 8 nucleotides agree with TRBD1. This CDR3 contains 16 residues. V lost 5 bases and J lost 3; bases outside the gene matches: 12. The germline V gene encodes CDR1 SGHNT and CDR2 YENEEA. This CDR3 is CASSPGQGSPGYEQYF. CDR3 DNA sequence: TGTGCCAGCAGCCCAGGACAGGGTTCACCCGGCTACGAGCAGTACTTC.

V and J are TRBV9 and TRBJ2-5; 7 bases are a match to TRBD1. Germline loops: CDR1 SGDLS, CDR2 YYNGEE. This CDR3 spans 13 amino acids. Germline trimming cut 3 bases from V and 5 bases from J; bases unmatched to any gene: 4. The CDR3 DNA reads as TGTGCCAGCAGCGAGGGGGCAGGTGAGACCCAGTACTTC. It encodes CASSEGAGETQYF.

This clone was detected only once. V usage is TRBV7-2 and J usage is TRBJ2-1; D possibly corresponds to TRBD1 (6 bases). This CDR3 region has 15 residues. Trimming pared 6 bases from V and 5 bases from J, leaving 17 bases between. Germline V gives CDR1 SGHTA, CDR2 FQGNSA. The CDR3, as DNA: TGTGCCAGCAGTCAGTCTAAGGGGGAGAACAATGAGCAGTTCTTC. It specifies CASSQSKGENNEQFF.

This clone was recorded a few times. The chain is built from TRBV11-2 and TRBJ2-7; D is possibly TRBD1 (6 bases). Germline CDR1 reads SGHAT; CDR2 reads FQNNGV. The CDR3 length is 14 residues. Deletions cut 0 bases from V and 5 bases from J, with 11 bases between. CDR3 residues: CASSLEVGANEQYF. CDR3 nucleotide sequence: TGTGCCAGCAGCTTAGAGGTGGGGGCGAACGAGCAGTACTTC.

Comments on this clone: Additional DNA sequences in this sample encode the identical CDR3. The V call is TRBV5-4, the J call TRBJ2-3; tentatively, D is TRBD1 (5 bases). This CDR3 has 15 residues. V lost 0 bases to trimming and J lost 0 bases, with 8 bases between them. Germline-derived CDR1 and CDR2 are SGHNT and YYREEE (reference sequence). CDR3 loop: CASSLATGSTDTQYF. The CDR3 DNA sequence: TGTGCCAGCAGCTTGGCCACAGGTAGCACAGATACGCAGTATTTT.

The chain is built from TRBV10-3 and TRBJ2-3, with a possible D match to TRBD2 (5 bases). CDR1 is ENHRY, CDR2 SYGVKD, per germline. V lost 8 bases, J lost 5 bases, and 5 bases lay in between. The CDR3 consists of 10 residues. The CDR3 DNA is TGTGCCATCGCGGGAGATACGCAGTATTTT. Encoded protein: CAIAGDTQYF.

The chain combines TRBV4-3 with TRBJ1-2; 8 bases map to TRBD1. V lost 1 base and J lost 8; bases outside the gene matches: 15. The CDR3 totals 17 residues. Germline V CDR1 and CDR2: LGHNA, YSLEER. This CDR3 is CASSQGYAGKDRDGYTF. CDR3 coding DNA: TGCGCCAGCAGCCAAGGTTACGCCGGAAAGGACAGGGACGGCTACACCTTC.

The genes are TRBV29-1 and TRBJ2-3, with TRBD1 matching 7 bases. V lost 7 bases, J lost 1 base, and 5 bases stayed unmatched. CDR1 and CDR2 (germline): SQVTM, ANQGSEA. The CDR3 has 13 residues. This CDR3 reads CSALGQGTDTQYF. CDR3 sequence (DNA): TGCAGCGCCCTCGGACAGGGCACAGATACGCAGTATTTT.

This chain links TRBV6-5 with TRBJ2-7; D is possibly TRBD2 (5 bases). The CDR3 extends over 15 amino acids. In germline, CDR1 is MNHEY, CDR2 SVGAGI. Trimming stripped 6 bases from V and 1 base from J, with 16 bases between. Written as DNA, the CDR3 is TGTGCCAGCAGCCCCGATGCGGGCAGGTCCTACGAGCAGTACTTC. Its protein product is CASSPDAGRSYEQYF.

The V call is TRBV29-1, the J call TRBJ2-1, with TRBD1 identical over 10 bases. Germline V lookup: CDR1 SQVTM, CDR2 ANQGSEA. The CDR3 extends over 13 amino acids. The CDR3 DNA follows: TGCAGTGCGGGGACAGGGGTAGGAAATGAGCAGTTCTTC. Its protein product is CSAGTGVGNEQFF.

The chain employs TRBV30 and TRBJ2-3; 8 bases agree with TRBD2. V lost 6 bases to trimming and J lost 2 bases; unmatched junction nucleotides: 16. Germline CDR1 GTSNPN, CDR2 SVGIG (reference sequence). This CDR3 has 17 residues. CDR3 in amino acids: CACFGAGAPLPTDTQYF. Here the CDR3 DNA reads TGTGCCTGCTTCGGAGCGGGGGCCCCCCTGCCCACAGATACGCAGTATTTT.

V and J are TRBV7-9 and TRBJ2-5; possible D gene TRBD2, 5 bases. The ends were cut back, 1 base at V and 6 bases at J, with 12 bases in the middle. The V gene's germline CDR1 is SEHNR and CDR2 FQNEAQ (reference sequence). This CDR3 is built from 14 residues. CDR3 bases: TGTGCCAGCAGCTTAGGCGGAGTCGGGAAGACCCAGTACTTC. This encodes CASSLGGVGKTQYF.

The chain combines TRBV7-2 with TRBJ2-3; 10 bases map to TRBD2. V gave up 1 base and J gave up 2 bases; unmatched junction bases: 6. The germline V gene has CDR1 SGHTA and CDR2 FQGNSA. This CDR3 is built from 17 residues. The CDR3 region is CASSLVASGGLTDTQYF. The CDR3 bases are TGTGCCAGCAGCTTAGTGGCTAGCGGGGGCCTCACAGATACGCAGTATTTT. Supplemented by reference TRBV7-2 and TRBJ2-3, the full variable domain reads GAGVSQSPSNKVTEKGKDVELRCDPISGHTALYWYRQSLGQGLEFLIYFQGNSAPDKSGLPSDRFSAERTGGSVSTLTIQRTQQEDSAVYLCASSLVASGGLTDTQYFGPGTRLTVL.

The chain recombines TRBV30 with TRBJ1-2; TRBD1 aligns across 8 bases. The CDR3 covers 13 residues. Unmatched junction bases numbered 10, after V lost 5 bases and J lost 8 bases. Germline CDR1 GTSNPN, CDR2 SVGIG (reference sequence). The CDR3 region is CAWGLGRGRGYTF. The CDR3 nucleotides read TGTGCCTGGGGTCTTGGCAGGGGGCGAGGCTACACCTTC.

This clone has more than one count but fewer than ten. The V and J genes are TRBV6-4 and TRBJ2-3; TRBD2 aligns across 8 bases. Germline V gene lookup returns CDR1 MRHNA and CDR2 SNTAGT. Unmatched junction bases numbered 5, after V lost 6 bases and J lost 3 bases. CDR3 length equals 14 residues. The CDR3 reads CASSGGAETDTQYF. The CDR3 DNA follows: TGTGCCAGCAGCGGGGGGGCGGAAACAGATACGCAGTATTTT.

This chain links TRBV19 with TRBJ1-1; D is unclear. The germline CDR1 and CDR2 sequences are LNHDA and SQIVND (reference sequence). The CDR3 sequence is 14 residues long. V shed 4 bases and J shed 4 bases, with 13 bases lying between them. CDR3 region: CASSTGFDGTEAFF. For the CDR3, the DNA is TGTGCCAGTAGTACGGGGTTTGATGGCACTGAAGCTTTCTTT. Using reference TRBV19 and TRBJ1-1 for the parts outside the CDR3, the full variable domain is DGGITQSPKYLFRKEGQNVTLSCEQNLNHDAMYWYRQDPGQGLRLIYYSQIVNDFQKGDIAEGYSVSREKKESFPLTVTSAQKNPTAFYLCASSTGFDGTEAFFGQGTRLTVV.

The chain couples TRBV12-5 to TRBJ1-2, with TRBD1 matching over 7 bases. Germline V gives CDR1 LGHNT, CDR2 FRNRAP. Trimming cost V 2 bases and J 6 bases; bases outside gene matches: 15. The CDR3 sequence is 17 residues long. The CDR3: CASGLILREATGNGYTF. The CDR3 DNA follows: TGTGCTAGTGGTTTGATCCTCAGAGAGGCGACAGGGAATGGCTACACCTTC.

The chain employs TRBV18 and TRBJ2-5; maybe TRBD2 (6 bases). Trimming left V 3 bases short and J 2 bases short, with 10 bases between. This CDR3 has 14 amino acids. The germline gives CDR1 KGHSH, CDR2 LQKENI. CDR3 coding DNA: TGTGCCAGCTCACCGGGACGGGGGCAAGAGACCCAGTACTTC. Protein: CASSPGRGQETQYF.

The chain combines TRBV11-3 with TRBJ2-3; 11 nucleotides match TRBD2. The ends lost 1 base at V and 2 bases at J; junction bases unmatched: 5. Per germline, CDR1 SGHNT and CDR2 YENEEA. The CDR3 runs 17 residues. The CDR3 nucleotides are TGTGCCAGCAGCTTAGGCCTAGCGGGGGGACCCACAGATACGCAGTATTTT. It translates to CASSLGLAGGPTDTQYF.

V usage is TRBV18 and J usage is TRBJ1-1; D possibly corresponds to TRBD1 (6 bases). CDR1 is KGHSH, CDR2 LQKENI, per germline. V lost 8 bases and J 3 bases, leaving 13 bases between the germline ends. CDR3 length: 13 amino acids. CDR3 DNA sequence: TGTGCCAGCCGAGGGGGAATCCACACTGAAGCTTTCTTT. It specifies CASRGGIHTEAFF.

The rearrangement joins TRBV11-2 to TRBJ2-5; no firm D call. The CDR3 totals 14 residues. Germline V gene sequence: CDR1 SGHAT, CDR2 FQNNGV. Trimming shortened V by 0 bases and J by 4 bases, and 9 bases separated the two germline ends. Here the CDR3 reads CASSLEFNRETQYF. CDR3 coding DNA: TGTGCCAGCAGCTTAGAGTTCAACAGAGAGACCCAGTACTTC.